The 3 T cell receptor beta chains below come from one sample, sequenced in a study of CD4 T cells in relation to SARS-CoV-2 and coronaviruses. Unexposed donor CD4+ T cells date from about 2011-2018, before the COVID-19 pandemic. Using immunoSEQ multiplex PCR, the repertoire was profiled, and TCRdb retains in-frame clones only, with some absent. The profile shows roughly 61,000 clones, about nine tenths of them singletons. The specimen was memory CD4+ T cells from PBMCs. The source of these receptors is a human donor in good health.

The genes are TRBV5-5 and TRBJ1-1; no clear D gene. The CDR3 spans 14 residues. Trimming cost V 2 bases and J 0 bases, with 8 bases left between them. Germline CDR1 reads SGHKS; CDR2 reads YYEKEE (reference sequence). CDR3 amino acids: CASSFQEVNTEAFF. The CDR3 bases are TGTGCCAGCAGCTTCCAGGAAGTGAACACTGAAGCTTTCTTT.

In its sample, this clone was seen a few times. This sequence joins TRBV10-3 and TRBJ2-1; 8 bases align to TRBD1. The CDR3 is 17 amino acids. The V gene's germline CDR1 is ENHRY and CDR2 SYGVKD. V trimming: 4 bases; J trimming: 9 bases; junction bases outside the gene matches: 17. The CDR3 sequence: CAISGRQGQATIGEQFF. CDR3 nucleotide sequence: TGTGCCATCAGTGGAAGACAGGGGCAAGCCACTATCGGTGAGCAGTTCTTC.

This chain uses TRBV7-2 with TRBJ2-4, with D perhaps being TRBD1 or TRBD2 (5 bases each). Germline loops: CDR1 SGHTA, CDR2 FQGNSA. The ends were cut back, 5 bases at V and 0 bases at J, with 11 bases in the middle. The CDR3 totals 15 residues. The CDR3 here is CASSPPGTAKNIQYF. The CDR3 DNA is TGTGCCAGCAGCCCTCCCGGGACAGCCAAAAACATTCAGTACTTC.